This T cell receptor beta chain is drawn from a study of shared clonotypes between healthy human individuals. Points from the study as a whole: When compared with the clonotypes that were shared by all four sorted-subset donors, the non-shared clonotypes turned out to have lower generation probabilities.

Details on this clone: Its target is not known. The same CDR3 arises from other DNA sequences in this sample as well.

The CDR3 consists of 14 residues. The V gene's germline CDR1 is SGDLS and CDR2 YYNGEE. V lost 3 bases, J lost 1 base, and 9 bases lay in between. Naive CD8 cells lacked CD45RO and underwent positive selection for CCR7, leaving out terminally differentiated effector memory CD45RA+ cells. Recent vaccinations or acute infections were absent in the healthy HIV-negative adult donors. The sorted-subset replicate PCRs were given 150 to 250 ng DNA, which is 31,000 or so T cell genomes. Method: immunoSEQ multiplex PCR; TCRdb's copy keeps in-frame clones and lacks some. The repertoire holds some 2,000,000 clones, with roughly 95% as singletons.

The chain uses TRBV9 and TRBJ2-3; tentative D call: TRBD1 (5 bases). The source is a man between 18 and 29 years old in good health. The specimen was naive CD8+ T cells sorted from blood. The CDR3 loop is CASSEDRGTDTQYF. CDR3 bases: TGTGCCAGCAGCGAAGACAGAGGCACAGATACGCAGTATTTT.